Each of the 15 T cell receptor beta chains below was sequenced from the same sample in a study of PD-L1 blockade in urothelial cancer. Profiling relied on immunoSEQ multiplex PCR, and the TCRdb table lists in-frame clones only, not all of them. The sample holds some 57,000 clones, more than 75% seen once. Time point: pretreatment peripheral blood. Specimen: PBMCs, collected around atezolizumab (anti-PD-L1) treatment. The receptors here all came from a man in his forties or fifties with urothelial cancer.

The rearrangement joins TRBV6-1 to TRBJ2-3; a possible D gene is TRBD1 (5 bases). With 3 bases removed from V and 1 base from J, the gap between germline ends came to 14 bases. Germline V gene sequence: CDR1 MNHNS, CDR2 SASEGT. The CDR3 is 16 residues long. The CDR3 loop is CASSDPPGSGTDTQYF. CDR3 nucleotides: TGTGCCAGCAGTGACCCCCCAGGGTCGGGCACAGATACGCAGTATTTT.

The CDR3 here is CASSGAGQGNTIYF. The CDR3, as DNA: TGCGCCAGCAGCGGAGCGGGACAGGGTAACACCATATATTTT. This chain uses TRBV5-1 with TRBJ1-3; 9 bases match TRBD1. V was clipped by 4 bases and J by 7 bases; unmatched bases: 6. The CDR3 loop spans 14 amino acids. Germline CDR1 reads SGHRS; CDR2 reads YFSETQ.

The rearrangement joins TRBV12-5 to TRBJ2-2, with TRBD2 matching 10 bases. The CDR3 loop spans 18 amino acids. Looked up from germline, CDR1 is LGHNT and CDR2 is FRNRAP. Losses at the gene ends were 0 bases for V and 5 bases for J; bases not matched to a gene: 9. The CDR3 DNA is TGTGCTAGTGGTTTGGTACACCTAGCGGGAGTTTCGACCGGGGAGCTGTTTTTT. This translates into CASGLVHLAGVSTGELFF.

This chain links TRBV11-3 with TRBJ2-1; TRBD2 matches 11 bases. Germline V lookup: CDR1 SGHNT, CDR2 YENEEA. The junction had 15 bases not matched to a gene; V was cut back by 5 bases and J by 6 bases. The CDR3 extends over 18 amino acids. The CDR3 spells CASSPGLAASYVVNEQFF. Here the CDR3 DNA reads TGTGCCAGCAGCCCGGGACTAGCGGCAAGCTATGTTGTCAATGAGCAGTTCTTC.

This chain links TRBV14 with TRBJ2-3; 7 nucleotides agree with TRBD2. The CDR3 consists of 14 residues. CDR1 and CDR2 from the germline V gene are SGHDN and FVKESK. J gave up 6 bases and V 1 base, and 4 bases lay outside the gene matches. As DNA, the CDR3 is TGTGCCAGCAGCCAAGCGGGGGGATCGGATACGCAGTATTTT. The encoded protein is CASSQAGGSDTQYF.

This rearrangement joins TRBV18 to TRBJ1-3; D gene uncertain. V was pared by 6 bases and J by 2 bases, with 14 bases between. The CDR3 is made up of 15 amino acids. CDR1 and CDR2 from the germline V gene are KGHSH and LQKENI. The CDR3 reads CASSLEPRAGNTIYF. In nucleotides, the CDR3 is TGTGCCAGCTCGCTAGAACCCAGAGCTGGAAACACCATATATTTT.

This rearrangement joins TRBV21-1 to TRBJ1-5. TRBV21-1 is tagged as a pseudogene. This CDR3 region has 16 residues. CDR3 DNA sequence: TGTGCCAGCAGCATTACGAGGGGGGGAAGTAGTCAGCCCCAGCATTTT. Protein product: CASSITRGGSSQPQHF.

The CDR3 coding sequence is TGTGCCAGCAGCTTAGATAGTCCGGGACTGTTGTTACGGACCCAGTACTTC. Its protein is CASSLDSPGLLLRTQYF. The gene calls are TRBV11-2 and TRBJ2-5, with D possibly being TRBD2 (6 bases). In germline, CDR1 is SGHAT, CDR2 FQNNGV. The CDR3 is 17 amino acids. V was clipped by 0 bases and J by 7 bases, with 21 bases between them. The variable domain in full, with the rest retrieved from reference TRBV11-2 and TRBJ2-5, is EAGVAQSPRYKIIEKRQSVAFWCNPISGHATLYWYQQILGQGPKLLIQFQNNGVVDDSQLPKDRFSAERLKGVDSTLKIQPAKLEDSAVYLCASSLDSPGLLLRTQYFGPGTRLLVL.

The CDR3: CASSQDRGFGNTIYF. CDR3 bases: TGCGCCAGCAGCCAGGACAGGGGGTTTGGAAACACCATATATTTT. The chain combines TRBV5-1 with TRBJ1-3, with 10 bases that match TRBD1. In germline, CDR1 is SGHRS, CDR2 YFSETQ. Trimming removed 4 bases from V and 3 bases from J; junction bases left unmatched: 4. The CDR3 runs 15 residues.

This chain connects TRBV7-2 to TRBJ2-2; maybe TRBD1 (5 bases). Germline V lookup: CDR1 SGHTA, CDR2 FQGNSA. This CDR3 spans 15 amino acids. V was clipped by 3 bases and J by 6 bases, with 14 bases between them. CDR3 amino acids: CASSFGQGRSGELFF. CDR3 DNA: TGTGCCAGCAGCTTCGGGCAGGGAAGGTCCGGGGAGCTGTTTTTT.

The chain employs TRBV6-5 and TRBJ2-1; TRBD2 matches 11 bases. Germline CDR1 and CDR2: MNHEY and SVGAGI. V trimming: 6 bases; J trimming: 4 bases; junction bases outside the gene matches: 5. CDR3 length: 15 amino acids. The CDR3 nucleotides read TGTGCCAGCAGCGCCGGGACTAGCGGATACAATGAGCAGTTCTTC. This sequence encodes CASSAGTSGYNEQFF.

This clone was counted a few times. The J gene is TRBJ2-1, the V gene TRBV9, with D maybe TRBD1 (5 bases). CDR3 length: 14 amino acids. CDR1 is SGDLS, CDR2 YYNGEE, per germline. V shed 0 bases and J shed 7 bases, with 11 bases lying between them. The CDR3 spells CASSVGQGGNEQFF. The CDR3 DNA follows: TGTGCCAGCAGCGTAGGTCAGGGTGGGAATGAGCAGTTCTTC.

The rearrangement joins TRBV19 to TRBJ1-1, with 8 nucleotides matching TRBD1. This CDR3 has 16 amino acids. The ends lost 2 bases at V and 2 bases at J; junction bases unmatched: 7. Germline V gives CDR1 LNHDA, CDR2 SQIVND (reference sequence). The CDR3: CASSIWGGQGNTEAFF. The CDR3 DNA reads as TGTGCCAGTAGTATATGGGGAGGACAGGGAAACACTGAAGCTTTCTTT. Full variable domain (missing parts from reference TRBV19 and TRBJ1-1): DGGITQSPKYLFRKEGQNVTLSCEQNLNHDAMYWYRQDPGQGLRLIYYSQIVNDFQKGDIAEGYSVSREKKESFPLTVTSAQKNPTAFYLCASSIWGGQGNTEAFFGQGTRLTVV.

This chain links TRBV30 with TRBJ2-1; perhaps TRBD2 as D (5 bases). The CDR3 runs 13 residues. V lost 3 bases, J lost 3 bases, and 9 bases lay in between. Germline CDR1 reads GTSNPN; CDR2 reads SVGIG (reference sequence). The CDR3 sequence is CAWRGEGYNEQFF. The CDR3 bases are TGTGCCTGGAGGGGAGAGGGCTACAATGAGCAGTTCTTC. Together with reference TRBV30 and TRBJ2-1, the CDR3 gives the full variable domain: SQTIHQWPATLVQPVGSPLSLECTVEGTSNPNLYWYRQAAGRGLQLLFYSVGIGQISSEVPQNLSASRPQDRQFILSSKKLLLSDSGFYLCAWRGEGYNEQFFGPGTRLTVL.

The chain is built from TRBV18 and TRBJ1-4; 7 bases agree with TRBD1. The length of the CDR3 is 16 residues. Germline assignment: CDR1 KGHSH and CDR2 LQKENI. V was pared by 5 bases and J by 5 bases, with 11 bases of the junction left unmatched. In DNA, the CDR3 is TGTGCCAGCTCATTACAGGGGCCGACAGTAAATGAAAAACTGTTTTTT. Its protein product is CASSLQGPTVNEKLFF.